The T cell receptor (beta chain) under discussion was sequenced for a study of T-cell memory formation after mild COVID-19. Background on the study: Clusters were largely donor specific. Regarding the study as a whole: CD8+ contracting clones occupied EMRA, while CD4+ ones occupied mainly CM and EM. A subset of responding clones appeared in pre-infection memory, suggesting cross-reactive memory joined. What remained unconfirmed was the SARS-CoV-2 specificity of second-wave clones peaking on day 37.

The CDR3 covers 12 residues. V shed 8 bases and J 7 bases; nucleotides not matched to a gene: 4. CDR1 is SEHNR and CDR2 is FQNEAQ in the germline V gene (reference sequence). A note on this clonotype: The antigen is undetermined.

From the 5' RACE reads, TCRdb called clonotypes with MiXCR, one entry per CDR3 protein. Of 150,000 or so distinct CDR3 sequences listed, 13% to 15% are singletons. Sequencing used PBMCs or a T cell subset sorted from them (not recorded which). V and J are TRBV7-9 and TRBJ2-1; 8 bases agree with TRBD2. This TCR derives from an adult woman who had mild COVID-19 (a few samples of this study predate the infection). Cell type and time point are not known. CDR3 nucleotides: TGTGCCAGCGGACTAGCCGAAAATGAGCAGTTCTTC. It is translated as CASGLAENEQFF.